A single sample gave rise to the 18 T cell receptor beta chains below, sequenced in a study of technical replicates of blood from a handful of donors. Here immunoSEQ multiplex PCR was the method, and the copy in TCRdb shows in-frame clones only, minus some. The top ten hold approximately 0.34% of the sample, which has under 95,000 clones, roughly nine tenths seen once. What was sequenced was T cells isolated from PBMCs. The receptor source for this set is a human donor in good health. Some clones in this sample may be carry-over from other donors' samples.

This clone was detected only a few times. V usage is TRBV29-1 and J usage is TRBJ2-1; a weak D match, TRBD1 (6 bases). CDR3 size: 13 residues. V shed 4 bases and J shed 4 bases, with 11 bases lying between them. Germline assignment: CDR1 SQVTM and CDR2 ANQGSEA. DNA for the CDR3: TGCAGCGTTGGTGGTGGGACATACAATGAGCAGTTCTTC. Translating gives CSVGGGTYNEQFF.

V usage is TRBV29-1 and J usage is TRBJ2-3; tentatively, D is TRBD2 (7 bases). The CDR3 sequence is 13 residues long. The germline V gene has CDR1 SQVTM and CDR2 ANQGSEA. Deletions cut 6 bases from V and 4 bases from J, with 14 bases between. The CDR3 nucleotides read TGCAGCGTCGAGGGGGGGGACCCAGATACGCAGTATTTT. Translating gives CSVEGGDPDTQYF.

The chain links TRBV14 to TRBJ2-3; D is possibly TRBD1 (6 bases). V lost 0 bases and J lost 0, with 7 bases in between. CDR1 is SGHDN and CDR2 is FVKESK in the germline V gene. CDR3 size: 15 residues. CDR3 in amino acids: CASSQEQGSTDTQYF. The CDR3 region has the DNA TGTGCCAGCAGCCAAGAGCAGGGGAGCACAGATACGCAGTATTTT.

The CDR3 region is CASSGHGLDYEQYF. The CDR3 DNA reads as TGTGCCAGTAGTGGACACGGACTAGACTACGAGCAGTACTTC. This chain links TRBV19 with TRBJ2-7; TRBD2 agrees at 7 bases. This CDR3 is 14 amino acids long. V lost 5 bases and J lost 3; bases outside the gene matches: 7. CDR1 is LNHDA, CDR2 SQIVND, per germline (reference sequence).

The chain couples TRBV28 to TRBJ1-4; 9 bases align to TRBD1. CDR1 is MDHEN and CDR2 is SYDVKM in the germline V gene. This CDR3 spans 15 amino acids. Losses at the gene ends were 2 bases for V and 6 bases for J; bases not matched to a gene: 4. CDR3 sequence (DNA): TGTGCCAGCAGTTTAGTACACAGGGGGCATGAAAAACTGTTTTTT. Translation: CASSLVHRGHEKLFF.

The CDR3 spells CASSEGTGGNSGNTIYF. Written as DNA, the CDR3 is TGTGCCAGCAGTGAAGGGACAGGGGGGAACTCTGGAAACACCATATATTTT. The chain links TRBV2 to TRBJ1-3; TRBD1 aligns across 10 bases. Looked up from germline, CDR1 is SNHLY and CDR2 is FYNNEI. This CDR3 comprises 17 residues. J gave up 0 bases and V 1 base, and 3 bases lay outside the gene matches.

This rearrangement joins TRBV7-6 to TRBJ2-7, with 8 positions matching TRBD1. The V segment lost 4 bases and the J segment 3 bases; nucleotides outside the gene matches: 11. The germline V gene has CDR1 SGHVS and CDR2 FNYEAQ. The CDR3 runs 16 residues. CDR3 in DNA: TGTGCCAGCAGCTCATCAACCAGGACAGGGAGCTACGAGCAGTACTTC. Protein: CASSSSTRTGSYEQYF.

This clone appeared a single time. The chain links TRBV4-1 to TRBJ1-2; 8 nucleotides align to TRBD1. V lost 1 base, J lost 7 bases, and 8 bases stayed unmatched. Germline CDR1 and CDR2: MGHRA and YSYEKL. This CDR3 has 15 amino acids. The CDR3 coding sequence is TGCGCCAGCAGCCAAGTAGGTCAGGGGGCGAGTGGCTACACCTTC. It codes for CASSQVGQGASGYTF.

V usage is TRBV28 and J usage is TRBJ1-1, with D possibly TRBD1 on 5 matching bases. The CDR3 totals 13 residues. V was shortened by 7 bases and J by 3 bases, with 12 bases between the two germline ends. In germline, CDR1 is MDHEN, CDR2 SYDVKM. The CDR3 sequence is CASNRGMDTEAFF. CDR3 DNA: TGTGCCAGCAATAGGGGAATGGACACTGAAGCTTTCTTT.

This sequence joins TRBV7-3 and TRBJ2-5; 10 nucleotides agree with TRBD2. V was pared by 5 bases and J by 4 bases, with 4 bases of the junction left unmatched. This CDR3 has 14 residues. CDR1 is SGHTA, CDR2 FQGTGA, per germline. This chain's CDR3 is CASSPGLARETQYF. In DNA, the CDR3 is TGTGCCAGCAGCCCGGGACTAGCGAGAGAGACCCAGTACTTC.

V is TRBV29-1 and J is TRBJ2-7; D possibly corresponds to TRBD1 (8 bases). Trimming took 5 bases from V and 2 from J, leaving 28 bases between them. The CDR3 totals 18 residues. The germline V gene encodes CDR1 SQVTM and CDR2 ANQGSEA. DNA of the CDR3: TGCAGCGTTACGGGGACAGGCCTCGTGGGGGGGAGCACCTACGAGCAGTACTTC. The encoded protein is CSVTGTGLVGGSTYEQYF.

This clone was seen just once. The rearrangement links TRBV5-1 to TRBJ2-1; 7 bases are shared with TRBD2. Germline V gene lookup returns CDR1 SGHRS and CDR2 YFSETQ. This CDR3 spans 13 amino acids. The V gene end was trimmed by 4 bases and the J gene end by 6 bases; junction bases not matched to a gene: 4. The CDR3 sequence is CASSVRLANEQFF. The CDR3 DNA sequence: TGCGCCAGCAGCGTGCGACTAGCCAATGAGCAGTTCTTC.

Here the CDR3 DNA reads TGTGCCATCAGTGAGTCTTCCCGGACTAACTCCTACGAGCAGTACTTC. Its translation: CAISESSRTNSYEQYF. The chain carries TRBV10-3 and TRBJ2-7; TRBD2 is a possible D gene (6 bases). The V gene's germline CDR1 is ENHRY and CDR2 SYGVKD. The length of the CDR3 is 16 residues. Trimming stripped 0 bases from V and 0 bases from J, with 12 bases between.

The chain combines TRBV10-1 with TRBJ2-7; D gene uncertain. The V end was cut by 1 base, the J end by 3 bases, with 7 bases between. The germline gives CDR1 WNHNN, CDR2 SYGVQD (reference sequence). The CDR3 length is 13 residues. DNA of the CDR3: TGCGCCAGCAGTGAGTTCGGCGGCTACGAGCAGTACTTC. Protein sequence: CASSEFGGYEQYF.

This chain uses TRBV4-1 with TRBJ1-1; 9 bases map to TRBD1. The J segment lost 8 bases and the V segment lost 3 bases, leaving 13 bases of the junction unmatched. Looked up from germline, CDR1 is MGHRA and CDR2 is YSYEKL. The CDR3 has 16 residues. The CDR3 coding sequence is TGCGCCAGCAGCCAGCAGAACCTAATAGGGACAGGGGAAGCTTTCTTT. Encoded protein: CASSQQNLIGTGEAFF.

The chain uses TRBV28 and TRBJ2-1; 12 bases line up with TRBD2. CDR3 length: 18 amino acids. The germline V gene has CDR1 MDHEN and CDR2 SYDVKM. The junction had 16 bases not matched to a gene; V was cut back by 6 bases and J by 7 bases. CDR3 nucleotides: TGTGCCAGCAGCTCTCAAGTGGTGACTAGCGGGGGATGGAATGAGCAGTTCTTC. Translating gives CASSSQVVTSGGWNEQFF.

The rearrangement joins TRBV13 to TRBJ1-2, with 12 bases fitting TRBD1. The J segment lost 4 bases and the V segment lost 4 bases, leaving 10 bases of the junction unmatched. The V gene's germline CDR1 is PRHDT and CDR2 FYEKMQ (reference sequence). There are 17 residues in the CDR3. CDR3 region: CASSYPGQGALPYGYTF. CDR3 nucleotides: TGTGCCAGCAGCTACCCGGGACAGGGGGCCTTACCCTATGGCTACACCTTC.

V is TRBV5-4 and J is TRBJ2-7; 10 bases fit TRBD1. CDR3 length: 14 amino acids. V was pared by 4 bases and J by 5 bases, with 6 bases of the junction left unmatched. Germline V gene data show CDR1 as SGHNT and CDR2 as YYREEE (reference sequence). CDR3 nucleotides: TGTGCCAGCAGCCCACGGGACAGGGGCCACGAGCAGTACTTC. It codes for CASSPRDRGHEQYF.